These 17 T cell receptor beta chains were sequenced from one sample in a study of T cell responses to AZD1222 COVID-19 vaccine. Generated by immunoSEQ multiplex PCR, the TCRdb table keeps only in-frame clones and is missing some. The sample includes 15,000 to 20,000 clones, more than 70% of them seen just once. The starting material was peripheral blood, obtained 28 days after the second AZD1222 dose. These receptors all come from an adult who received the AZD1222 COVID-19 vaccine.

CDR3 in amino acids: CASSPRAGDNSPLHF. CDR3 bases: TGTGCCAGCAGCCCAAGAGCGGGGGATAATTCACCCCTCCACTTT. The gene calls are TRBV7-2 and TRBJ1-6, with D possibly being TRBD1 (5 bases). Deletions cut 5 bases from V and 5 bases from J, with 13 bases between. Germline V lookup: CDR1 SGHTA, CDR2 FQGNSA. This CDR3 has 15 amino acids.

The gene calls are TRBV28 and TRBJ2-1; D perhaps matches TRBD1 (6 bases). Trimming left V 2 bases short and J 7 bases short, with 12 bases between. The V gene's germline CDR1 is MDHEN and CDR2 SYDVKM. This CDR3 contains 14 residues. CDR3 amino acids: CASSLVGALNEQFF. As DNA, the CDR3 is TGTGCCAGCAGTTTAGTGGGGGCTTTGAATGAGCAGTTCTTC.

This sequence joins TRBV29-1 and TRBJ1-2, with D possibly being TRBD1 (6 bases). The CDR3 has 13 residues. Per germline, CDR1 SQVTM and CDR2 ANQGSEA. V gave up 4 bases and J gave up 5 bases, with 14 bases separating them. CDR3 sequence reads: CSVGGRGSYGYTF. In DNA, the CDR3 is TGCAGCGTTGGTGGCAGGGGCTCTTATGGCTACACCTTC.

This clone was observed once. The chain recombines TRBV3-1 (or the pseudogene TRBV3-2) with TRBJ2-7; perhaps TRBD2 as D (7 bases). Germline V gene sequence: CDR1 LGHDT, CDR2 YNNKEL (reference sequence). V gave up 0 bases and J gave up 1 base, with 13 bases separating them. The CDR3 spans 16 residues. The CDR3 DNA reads TGTGCCAGCAGCCAAGAGGGGGGGCGAGCGTCCTACGAGCAGTACTTC. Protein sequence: CASSQEGGRASYEQYF.

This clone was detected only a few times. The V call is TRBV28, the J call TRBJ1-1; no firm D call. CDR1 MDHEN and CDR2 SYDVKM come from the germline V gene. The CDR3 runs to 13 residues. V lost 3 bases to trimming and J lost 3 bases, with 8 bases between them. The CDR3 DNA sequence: TGTGCCAGCAGTTTTGAGGGAGACACTGAAGCTTTCTTT. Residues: CASSFEGDTEAFF. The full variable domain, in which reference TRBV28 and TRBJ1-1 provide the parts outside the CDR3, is DVKVTQSSRYLVKRTGEKVFLECVQDMDHENMFWYRQDPGLGLRLIYFSYDVKMKEKGDIPEGYSVSREKKERFSLILESASTNQTSMYLCASSFEGDTEAFFGQGTRLTVV.

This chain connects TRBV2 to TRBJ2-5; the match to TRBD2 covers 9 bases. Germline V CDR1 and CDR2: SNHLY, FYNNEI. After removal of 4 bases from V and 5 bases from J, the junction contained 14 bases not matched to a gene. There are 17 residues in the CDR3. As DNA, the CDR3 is TGTGCCAGCAGTGGTTTCGGTAGCGGGGGCCCCAGGGAGACCCAGTACTTC. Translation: CASSGFGSGGPRETQYF.

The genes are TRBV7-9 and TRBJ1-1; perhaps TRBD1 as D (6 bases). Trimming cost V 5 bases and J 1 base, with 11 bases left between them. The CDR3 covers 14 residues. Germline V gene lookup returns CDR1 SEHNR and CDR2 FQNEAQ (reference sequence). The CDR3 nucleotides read TGTGCCAGCAGCACAAGGGGGAAGAACACTGAAGCTTTCTTT. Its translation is CASSTRGKNTEAFF.

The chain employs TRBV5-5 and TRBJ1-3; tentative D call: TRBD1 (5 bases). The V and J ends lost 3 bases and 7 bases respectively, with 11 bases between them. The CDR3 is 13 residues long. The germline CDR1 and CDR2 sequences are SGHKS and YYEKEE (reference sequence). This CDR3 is CASSSSGTNTIYF. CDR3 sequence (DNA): TGTGCCAGCAGCTCTTCAGGGACGAACACCATATATTTT.

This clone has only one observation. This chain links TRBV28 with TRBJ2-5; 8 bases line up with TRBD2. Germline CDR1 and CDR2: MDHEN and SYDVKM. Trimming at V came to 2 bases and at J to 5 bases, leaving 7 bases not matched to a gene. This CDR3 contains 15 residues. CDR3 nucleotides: TGTGCCAGCAGTTTAATGGCGGGACTAGATGAGACCCAGTACTTC. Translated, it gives CASSLMAGLDETQYF.

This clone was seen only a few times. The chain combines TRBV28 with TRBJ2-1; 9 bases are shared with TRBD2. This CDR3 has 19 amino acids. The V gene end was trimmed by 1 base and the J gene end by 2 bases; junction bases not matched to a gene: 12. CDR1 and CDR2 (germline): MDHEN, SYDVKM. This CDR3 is CASSLLAVGSGGTYNEQFF. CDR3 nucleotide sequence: TGTGCCAGCAGTTTATTAGCAGTGGGTAGCGGGGGAACCTACAATGAGCAGTTCTTC.

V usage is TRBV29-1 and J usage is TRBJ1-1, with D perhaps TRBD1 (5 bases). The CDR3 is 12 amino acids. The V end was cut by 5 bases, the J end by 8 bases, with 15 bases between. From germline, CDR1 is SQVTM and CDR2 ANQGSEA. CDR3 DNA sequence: TGCAGCGTTCGGGGGGACGGAGGCGAAGCTTTCTTT. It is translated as CSVRGDGGEAFF.

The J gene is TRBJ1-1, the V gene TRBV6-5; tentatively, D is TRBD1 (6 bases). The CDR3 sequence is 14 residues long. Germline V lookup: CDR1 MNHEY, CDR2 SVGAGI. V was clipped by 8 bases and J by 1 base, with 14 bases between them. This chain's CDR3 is CASWSLGQNTEAFF. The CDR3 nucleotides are TGTGCCAGCTGGAGCCTGGGACAGAACACTGAAGCTTTCTTT.

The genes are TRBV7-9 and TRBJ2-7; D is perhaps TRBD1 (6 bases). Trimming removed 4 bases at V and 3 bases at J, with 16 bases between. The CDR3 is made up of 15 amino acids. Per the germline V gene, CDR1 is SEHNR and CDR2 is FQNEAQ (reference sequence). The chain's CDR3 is CASSSRDMGIYEQYF. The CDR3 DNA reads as TGTGCCAGCAGCTCCCGGGACATGGGCATCTACGAGCAGTACTTC.

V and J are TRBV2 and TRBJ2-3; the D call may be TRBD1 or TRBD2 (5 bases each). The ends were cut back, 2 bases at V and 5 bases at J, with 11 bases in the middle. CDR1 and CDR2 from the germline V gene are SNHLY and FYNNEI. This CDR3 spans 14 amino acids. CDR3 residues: CASSEFRDGDTQYF. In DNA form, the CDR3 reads TGTGCCAGCAGTGAATTCAGGGACGGAGATACGCAGTATTTT.

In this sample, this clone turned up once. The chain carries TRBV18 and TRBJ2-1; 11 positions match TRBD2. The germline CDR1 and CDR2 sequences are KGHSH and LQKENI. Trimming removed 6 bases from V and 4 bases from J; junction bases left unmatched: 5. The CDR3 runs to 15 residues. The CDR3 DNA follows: TGTGCCAGCTCCGCTAGCGGGGGGAGATACAATGAGCAGTTCTTC. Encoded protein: CASSASGGRYNEQFF. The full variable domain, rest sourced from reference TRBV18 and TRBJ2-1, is NAGVMQNPRHLVRRRGQEARLRCSPMKGHSHVYWYRQLPEEGLKFMVYLQKENIIDESGMPKERFSAEFPKEGPSILRIQQVVRGDSAAYFCASSASGGRYNEQFFGPGTRLTVL.

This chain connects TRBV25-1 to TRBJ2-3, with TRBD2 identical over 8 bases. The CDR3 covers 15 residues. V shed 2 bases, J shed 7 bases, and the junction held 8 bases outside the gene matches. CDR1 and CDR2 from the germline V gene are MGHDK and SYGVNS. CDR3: CASSERGGGPYTQYF. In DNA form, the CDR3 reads TGTGCCAGCAGTGAACGGGGGGGCGGTCCTTATACGCAGTATTTT.

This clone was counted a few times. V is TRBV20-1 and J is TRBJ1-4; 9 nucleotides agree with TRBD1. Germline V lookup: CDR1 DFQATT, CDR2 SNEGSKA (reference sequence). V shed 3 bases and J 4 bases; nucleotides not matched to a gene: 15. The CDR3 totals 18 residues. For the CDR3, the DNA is TGCAGTGCTAGTTACTGGGACAGGGCGCAGTCTTATAATGAAAAACTGTTTTTT. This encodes CSASYWDRAQSYNEKLFF.